This T cell receptor (beta chain) derives from a study of regulatory T cells in long-lasting Graves disease. The study's findings and limits: Persistent Graves' patients showed reduced TCR diversity versus newly diagnosed patients.

Time point here: newly diagnosed GD, antithyroid drugs for less than 3 months. Extracted PBMC RNA gave rise to the TCR library. The CDR3 is 16 residues long. Per germline, CDR1 LNHNV and CDR2 YYDKDF (reference sequence). Between the trimmed V and J ends, which lost 0 bases and 0 bases, there was a span of 9 bases. The table lists this clonotype with many counts. What it binds is unknown. In building TCR beta libraries, iRepertoire HTBI primers were used together with Arm-PCR of CDR3 regions. TCRdb redid the calling of the multiplex PCR reads with MiXCR, one entry per CDR3 protein. Found here are more than 400,000 distinct CDR3 sequences, about 15% of them singletons; the top ten hold roughly 10%. This sample also appeared in a second study, on T cells in Graves' hyperthyroidism and ophthalmopathy.

The sample consisted of peripheral blood mononuclear cells (PBMCs), taken at new diagnosis, from a patient treated with antithyroid drugs. This clonotype was sampled from a woman in her 30s with Graves disease. The chain is built from TRBV15 and TRBJ1-3; unclear D gene. CDR3 region: CATSREKGVSGNTIYF. The CDR3, as DNA: TGTGCCACCAGCAGAGAGAAGGGTGTCTCTGGAAACACCATATATTTT.